This TCR beta chain comes out of a study of cytomegalovirus exposure and HLA in healthy donors. Study-wide results and limits: Testing in vitro showed a few CMV-associated chains specific for CMV antigens.

This cohort consisted of healthy bone marrow donors. Germline V gives CDR1 MDHEN, CDR2 SYDVKM. V lost 4 bases and J 0 bases, leaving 9 bases between the germline ends. The CDR3 is 14 residues long. This clone has more than one count but fewer than ten. Its specificity is not known. Both 60 Vbeta primers and 13 Jbeta primers went into the PCR. TCRdb keeps only in-frame clones here, not all; method: immunoSEQ multiplex PCR. Here the sample spans around 64,000 clones, roughly four fifths being singletons. This TCR derives from a woman in her twenties or thirties in good health and CMV-seropositive. The sample taken for sequencing was PBMCs. The chain employs TRBV28 and TRBJ1-1; D remains unclear. The CDR3 DNA sequence: TGTGCCAGCAGTTCCCTACCAATGAACACTGAAGCTTTCTTT. It specifies CASSSLPMNTEAFF.